Listed here are 2 T cell receptor beta chains from one sample, sequenced in a study of HIV-infected patients and healthy controls (dated by TCRdb to the mid-2010s). Whole blood was used without cell fractionation, so the repertoire reflected all unsorted peripheral T cells. Library method: 5' RACE. Data came from an Illumina MiSeq. 400 to 650 ng RNA was reverse transcribed with SuperScript III using primers against the alpha and beta constant regions. Separate libraries for the alpha and beta chains were generated through chain-specific third strand synthesis that incorporated multiplexing indices. In TCRdb, the public reads were trimmed at Q25 with fastp and aligned with MiXCR, with productive beta chains retained. Entries are consolidated by CDR3 protein sequence, retaining the most common genes and DNA. The sample includes about 18,000 distinct CDR3 sequences, with about 12% observed a single time. The ten largest clones capture around 10% of the sample.

What was sequenced was blood. These receptors came from an adult in good health.

This clonotype has a count of ten or more. The J gene is TRBJ2-7, the V gene TRBV7-2; 9 nucleotides agree with TRBD2. V lost 2 bases, J lost 2 bases, and 4 bases stayed unmatched. The V gene's germline CDR1 is SGHTA and CDR2 FQGNSA. This CDR3 contains 15 residues. The CDR3 coding sequence is TGTGCCAGCAGCTTAAGTAGCGGGGGTACCTACGAGCAGTACTTC. Amino acids: CASSLSSGGTYEQYF.

This clonotype was recorded many times. This sequence joins TRBV9 and TRBJ2-3; D remains ambiguous. The V gene's germline CDR1 is SGDLS and CDR2 YYNGEE. The CDR3 length is 14 residues. The V end lost 2 bases, the J end lost 5 bases, and 12 bases lay between the germline ends. The CDR3 region has the DNA TGTGCCAGCAGCGTGGGCCCGGGTGGAGATACGCAGTATTTT. As protein: CASSVGPGGDTQYF. Variable domain in full (rest from reference TRBV9 and TRBJ2-3): DSGVTQTPKHLITATGQRVTLRCSPRSGDLSVYWYQQSLDQGLQFLIQYYNGEERAKGNILERFSAQQFPDLHSELNLSSLELGDSALYFCASSVGPGGDTQYFGPGTRLTVL.